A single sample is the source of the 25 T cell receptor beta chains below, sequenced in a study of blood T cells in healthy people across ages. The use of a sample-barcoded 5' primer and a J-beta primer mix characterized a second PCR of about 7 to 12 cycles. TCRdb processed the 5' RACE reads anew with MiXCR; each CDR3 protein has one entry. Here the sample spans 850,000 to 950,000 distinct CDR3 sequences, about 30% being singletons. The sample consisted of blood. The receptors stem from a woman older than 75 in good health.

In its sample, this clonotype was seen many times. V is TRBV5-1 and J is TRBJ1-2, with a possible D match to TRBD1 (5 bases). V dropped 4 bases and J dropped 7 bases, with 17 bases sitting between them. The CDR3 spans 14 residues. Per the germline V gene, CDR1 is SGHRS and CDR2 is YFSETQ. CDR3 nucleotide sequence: TGCGCCAGCAGCCGACTTCAGGGAACGGGTGGCTACACCTTC. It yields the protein CASSRLQGTGGYTF.

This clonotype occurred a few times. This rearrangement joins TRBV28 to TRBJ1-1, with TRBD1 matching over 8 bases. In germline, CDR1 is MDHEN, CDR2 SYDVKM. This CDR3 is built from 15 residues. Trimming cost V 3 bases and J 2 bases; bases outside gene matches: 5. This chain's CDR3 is CASSLYGQGNTEAFF. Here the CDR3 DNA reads TGTGCCAGCAGTTTGTATGGACAGGGTAACACTGAAGCTTTCTTT.

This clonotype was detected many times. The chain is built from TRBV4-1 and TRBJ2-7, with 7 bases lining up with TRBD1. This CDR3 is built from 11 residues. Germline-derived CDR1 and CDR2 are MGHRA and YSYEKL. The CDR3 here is CGRGGYDEQYF. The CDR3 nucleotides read TGCGGTAGAGGGGGCTACGACGAGCAGTACTTC.

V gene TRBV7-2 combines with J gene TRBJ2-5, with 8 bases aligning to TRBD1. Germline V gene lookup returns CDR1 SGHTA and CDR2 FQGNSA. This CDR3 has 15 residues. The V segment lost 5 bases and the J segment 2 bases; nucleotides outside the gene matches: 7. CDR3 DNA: TGTGCCAGCAGCCCGACAGGGGTTACTCAAGAGACCCAGTACTTC. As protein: CASSPTGVTQETQYF.

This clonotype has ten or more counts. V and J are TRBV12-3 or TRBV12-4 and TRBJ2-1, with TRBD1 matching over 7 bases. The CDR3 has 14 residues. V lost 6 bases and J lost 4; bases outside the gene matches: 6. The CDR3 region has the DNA TGTGCCAGCAGACCCACAGGGGCTTACAATGAGCAGTTCTTC. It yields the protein CASRPTGAYNEQFF.

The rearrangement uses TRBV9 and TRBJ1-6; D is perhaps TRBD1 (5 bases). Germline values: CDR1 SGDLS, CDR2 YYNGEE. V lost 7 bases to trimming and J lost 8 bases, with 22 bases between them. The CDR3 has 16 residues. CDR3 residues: CASSLGQVGADSPLHF. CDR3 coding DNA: TGTGCCAGCTCCCTCGGACAAGTTGGGGCGGATTCACCCCTCCACTTT.

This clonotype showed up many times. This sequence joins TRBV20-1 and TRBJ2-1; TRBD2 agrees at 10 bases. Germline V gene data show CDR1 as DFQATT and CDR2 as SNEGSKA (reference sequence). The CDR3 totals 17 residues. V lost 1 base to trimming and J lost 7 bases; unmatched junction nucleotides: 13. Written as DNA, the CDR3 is TGCAGTGCTAGAGTTCGCGAGGGTCTAGCGGGGGTAAATGAGCAGTTCTTC. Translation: CSARVREGLAGVNEQFF.

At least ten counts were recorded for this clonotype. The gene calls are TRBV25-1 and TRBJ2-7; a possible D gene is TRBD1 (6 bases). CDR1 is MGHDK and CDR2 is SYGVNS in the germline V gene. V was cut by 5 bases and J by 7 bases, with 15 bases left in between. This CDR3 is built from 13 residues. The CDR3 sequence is CASSNTGRQEQYF. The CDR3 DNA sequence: TGTGCCAGCAGTAACACAGGGCGGCAGGAGCAGTACTTC.

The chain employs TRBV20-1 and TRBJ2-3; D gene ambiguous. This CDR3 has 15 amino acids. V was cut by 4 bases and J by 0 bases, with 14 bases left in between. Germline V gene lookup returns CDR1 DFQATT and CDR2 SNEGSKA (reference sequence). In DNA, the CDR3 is TGCAGTGCTACCAGACGACGTCCTAGCACAGATACGCAGTATTTT. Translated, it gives CSATRRRPSTDTQYF.

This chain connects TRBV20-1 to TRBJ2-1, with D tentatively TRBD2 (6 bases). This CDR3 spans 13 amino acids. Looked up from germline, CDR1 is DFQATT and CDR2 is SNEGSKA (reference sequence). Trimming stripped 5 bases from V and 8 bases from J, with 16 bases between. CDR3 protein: CSAPVRGRYEQFF. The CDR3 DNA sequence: TGCAGTGCTCCAGTCCGGGGGAGGTATGAGCAGTTCTTC.

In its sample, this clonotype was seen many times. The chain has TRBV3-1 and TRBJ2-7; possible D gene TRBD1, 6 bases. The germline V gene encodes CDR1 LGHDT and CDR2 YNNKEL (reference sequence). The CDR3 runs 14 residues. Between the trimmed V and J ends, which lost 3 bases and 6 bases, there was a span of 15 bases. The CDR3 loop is CASSQAGERSEQYF. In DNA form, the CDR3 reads TGTGCCAGCAGCCAGGCAGGGGAACGGTCCGAGCAGTACTTC.

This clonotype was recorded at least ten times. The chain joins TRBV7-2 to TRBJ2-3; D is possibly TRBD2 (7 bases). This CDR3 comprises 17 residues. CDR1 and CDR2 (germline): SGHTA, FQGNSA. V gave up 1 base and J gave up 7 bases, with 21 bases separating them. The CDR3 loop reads CASSLGGIGGGTYTQYF. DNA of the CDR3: TGTGCCAGCAGCTTAGGTGGAATAGGGGGGGGAACGTATACGCAGTATTTT.

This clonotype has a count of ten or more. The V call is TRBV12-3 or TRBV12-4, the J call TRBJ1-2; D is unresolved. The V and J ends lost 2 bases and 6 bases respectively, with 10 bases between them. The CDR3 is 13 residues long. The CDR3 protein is CASSLTISDGYTF. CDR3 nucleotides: TGTGCCAGCAGTTTAACTATTAGTGATGGCTACACCTTC.

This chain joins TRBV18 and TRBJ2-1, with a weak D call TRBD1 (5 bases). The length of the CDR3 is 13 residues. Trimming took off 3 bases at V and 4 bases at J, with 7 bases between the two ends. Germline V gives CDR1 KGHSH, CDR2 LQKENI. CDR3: CASSPTAYNEQFF. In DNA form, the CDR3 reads TGTGCCAGCTCACCGACAGCTTACAATGAGCAGTTCTTC.

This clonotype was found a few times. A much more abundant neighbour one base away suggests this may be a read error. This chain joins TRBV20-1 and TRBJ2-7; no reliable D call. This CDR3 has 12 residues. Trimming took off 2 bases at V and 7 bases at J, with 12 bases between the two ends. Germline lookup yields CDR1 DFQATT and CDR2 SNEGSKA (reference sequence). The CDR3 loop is CSARKASNEQYF. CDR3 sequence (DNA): TGCAGTGCTAGAAAGGCCAGCAATGAGCAGTACTTC.

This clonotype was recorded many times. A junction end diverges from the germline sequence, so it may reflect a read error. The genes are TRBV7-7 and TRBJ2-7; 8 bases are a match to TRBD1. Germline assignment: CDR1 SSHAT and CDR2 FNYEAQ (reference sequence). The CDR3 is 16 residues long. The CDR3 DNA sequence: TGTGCTAGCAGCTTAGAAGACAGGGGCTACCCCTACGAGCAGTACTTC. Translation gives CASSLEDRGYPYEQYF. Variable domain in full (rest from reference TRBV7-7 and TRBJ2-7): GAGVSQSPRYKVTKRGQDVTLRCDPISSHATLYWYQQALGQGPEFLTYFNYEAQPDKSGLPSDRFSAERPEGSISTLTIQRTEQRDSAMYRCASSLEDRGYPYEQYFGPGTRLTVT.

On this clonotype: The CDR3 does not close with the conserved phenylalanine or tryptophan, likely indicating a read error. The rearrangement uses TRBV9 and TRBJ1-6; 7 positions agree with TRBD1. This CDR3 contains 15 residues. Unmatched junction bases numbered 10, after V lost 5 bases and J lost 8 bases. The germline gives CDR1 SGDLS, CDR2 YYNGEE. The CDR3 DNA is TGTGCCAGCAGTGAGGGGGCGGGTCGGGATTCACCCCTCCACCTT. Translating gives CASSEGAGRDSPLHL.

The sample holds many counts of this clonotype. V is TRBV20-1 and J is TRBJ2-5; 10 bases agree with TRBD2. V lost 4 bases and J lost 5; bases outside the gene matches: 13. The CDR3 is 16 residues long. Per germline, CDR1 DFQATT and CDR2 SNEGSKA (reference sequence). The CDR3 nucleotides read TGCAGTGCTATAAGCGGGAGCGGGGGGGCGATGGAGACCCAGTACTTC. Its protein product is CSAISGSGGAMETQYF.

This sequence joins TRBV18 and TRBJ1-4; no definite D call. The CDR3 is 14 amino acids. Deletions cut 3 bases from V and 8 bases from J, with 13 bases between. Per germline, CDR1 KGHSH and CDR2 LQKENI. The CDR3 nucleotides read TGTGCCAGCTCACCGGAAGTCCCTCACGAAAAACTGTTTTTT. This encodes CASSPEVPHEKLFF.

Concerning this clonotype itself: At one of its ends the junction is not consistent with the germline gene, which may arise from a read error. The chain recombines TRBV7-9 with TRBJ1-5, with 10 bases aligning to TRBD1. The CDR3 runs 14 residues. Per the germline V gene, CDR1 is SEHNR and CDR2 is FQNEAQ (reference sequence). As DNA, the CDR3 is TGTGCCGGCAGCTTAGACAGGGGGCAACAGCCCCAGCATTTT. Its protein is CAGSLDRGQQPQHF.

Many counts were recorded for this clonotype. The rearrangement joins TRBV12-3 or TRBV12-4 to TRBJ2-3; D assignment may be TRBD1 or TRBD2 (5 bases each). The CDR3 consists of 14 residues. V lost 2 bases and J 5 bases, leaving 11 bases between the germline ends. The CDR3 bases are TGTGCCAGCAGTTTAAATGGGGGTGGAGATACGCAGTATTTT. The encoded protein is CASSLNGGGDTQYF.

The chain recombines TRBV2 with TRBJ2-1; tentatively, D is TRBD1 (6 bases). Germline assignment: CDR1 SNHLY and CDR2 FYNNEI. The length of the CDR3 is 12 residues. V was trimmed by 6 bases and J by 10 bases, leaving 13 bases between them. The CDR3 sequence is CASSQQGYEQFF. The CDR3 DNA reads TGTGCCAGCAGCCAACAGGGATACGAGCAGTTCTTC. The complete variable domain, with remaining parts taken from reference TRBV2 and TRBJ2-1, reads EPEVTQTPSHQVTQMGQEVILRCVPISNHLYFYWYRQILGQKVEFLVSFYNNEISEKSEIFDDQFSVERPDGSNFTLKIRSTKLEDSAMYFCASSQQGYEQFFGPGTRLTVL.

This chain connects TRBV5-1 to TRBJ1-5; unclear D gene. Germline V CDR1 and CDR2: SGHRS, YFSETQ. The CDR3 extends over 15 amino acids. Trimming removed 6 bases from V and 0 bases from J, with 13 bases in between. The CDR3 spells CASKLSCDSNQPQHF. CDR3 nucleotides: TGCGCCAGCAAACTGTCGTGTGATAGCAATCAGCCCCAGCATTTT. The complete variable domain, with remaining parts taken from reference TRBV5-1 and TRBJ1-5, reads KAGVTQTPRYLIKTRGQQVTLSCSPISGHRSVSWYQQTPGQGLQFLFEYFSETQRNKGNFPGRFSGRQFSNSRSEMNVSTLELGDSALYLCASKLSCDSNQPQHFGDGTRLSIL.

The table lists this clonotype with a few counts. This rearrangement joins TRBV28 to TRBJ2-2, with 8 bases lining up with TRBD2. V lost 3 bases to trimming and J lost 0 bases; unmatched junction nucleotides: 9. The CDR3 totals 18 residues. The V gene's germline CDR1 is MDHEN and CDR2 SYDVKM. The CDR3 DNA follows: TGTGCCAGCAGTTTGTCCCCAGCGGGGGCTCCGAACACCGGGGAGCTGTTTTTT. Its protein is CASSLSPAGAPNTGELFF. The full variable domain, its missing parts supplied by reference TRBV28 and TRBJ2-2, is DVKVTQSSRYLVKRTGEKVFLECVQDMDHENMFWYRQDPGLGLRLIYFSYDVKMKEKGDIPEGYSVSREKKERFSLILESASTNQTSMYLCASSLSPAGAPNTGELFFGEGSRLTVL.

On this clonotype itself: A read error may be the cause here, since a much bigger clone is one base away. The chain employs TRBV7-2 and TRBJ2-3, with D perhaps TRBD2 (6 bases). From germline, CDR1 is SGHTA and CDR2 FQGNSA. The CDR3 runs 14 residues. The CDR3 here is CASGLRGIPDTQYF. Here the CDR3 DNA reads TGTGCCAGCGGCTTACGGGGGATTCCAGATACGCAGTATTTT.